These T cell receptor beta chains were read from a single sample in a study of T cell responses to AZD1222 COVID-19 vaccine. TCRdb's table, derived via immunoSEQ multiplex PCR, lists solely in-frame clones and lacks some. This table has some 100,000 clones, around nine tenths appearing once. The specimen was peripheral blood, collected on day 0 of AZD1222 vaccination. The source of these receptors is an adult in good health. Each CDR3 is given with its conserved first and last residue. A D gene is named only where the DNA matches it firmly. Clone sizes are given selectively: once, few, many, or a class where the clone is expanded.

CDR3aa: CASTYGRRTFFF; CDR3nt: TGTGCCAGCACCTACGGGAGGAGGACCTTCTTTTTT; d_gene: .; len: 12; v_gene: TRBV28; abundance: .; j_gene: TRBJ1-3
CDR3aa: CASSIYLNRDGYTF; CDR3nt: TGTGCCAGTAGTATTTACCTCAACCGGGATGGCTACACCTTC; d_gene: .; len: 14; v_gene: TRBV19; abundance: .; j_gene: TRBJ1-2
CDR3aa: CSVPRKVRGYYGYTF; CDR3nt: TGCAGCGTTCCAAGGAAGGTCCGGGGATACTATGGCTACACCTTC; d_gene: .; len: 15; v_gene: TRBV29-1; abundance: once; j_gene: TRBJ1-2
CDR3aa: CASSLGADQPQHF; CDR3nt: TGCGCCAGCAGCTTGGGGGCCGATCAGCCCCAGCATTTT; d_gene: .; len: 13; v_gene: TRBV5-1; abundance: .; j_gene: TRBJ1-5
CDR3aa: CASSLSLTTGWSGYTF; CDR3nt: TGTGCCAGCAGTTTATCCCTGACGACAGGGTGGAGTGGCTACACCTTC; d_gene: TRBD1; len: 16; v_gene: TRBV27; abundance: .; j_gene: TRBJ1-2
CDR3aa: CASSRDRRFGVNNEQFF; CDR3nt: TGTGCCAGTAGTAGGGACAGACGTTTCGGGGTAAACAATGAGCAGTTCTTC; d_gene: TRBD1; len: 17; v_gene: TRBV19; abundance: .; j_gene: TRBJ2-1
CDR3aa: CASSLVPGPYEQYF; CDR3nt: TGTGCCAGCAGCTTGGTTCCGGGACCCTACGAGCAGTACTTC; d_gene: .; len: 14; v_gene: TRBV5-6; abundance: .; j_gene: TRBJ2-7
CDR3aa: CASSVGAGGNNSPLHF; CDR3nt: TGTGCCAGCAGCGTAGGAGCAGGGGGAAATAATTCACCCCTCCACTTT; d_gene: TRBD1; len: 16; v_gene: TRBV9; abundance: .; j_gene: TRBJ1-6
CDR3aa: CASSRGTSKETQYF; CDR3nt: TGTGCCAGCAGCCGCGGGACTAGCAAAGAGACCCAGTACTTC; d_gene: TRBD2; len: 14; v_gene: TRBV6-5; abundance: .; j_gene: TRBJ2-5
CDR3aa: CASSLAGTALNYGYTF; CDR3nt: TGTGCCAGCAGCTTAGCCGGGACGGCCCTCAACTATGGCTACACCTTC; d_gene: .; len: 16; v_gene: TRBV7-2; abundance: .; j_gene: TRBJ1-2
CDR3aa: CASSTKGPSNTEAFF; CDR3nt: TGTGCCAGCTCAACCAAAGGGCCCTCGAACACTGAAGCTTTCTTT; d_gene: .; len: 15; v_gene: TRBV18; abundance: .; j_gene: TRBJ1-1
CDR3aa: CASRSSPSGDTEAFF; CDR3nt: TGCGCCAGCAGGAGCAGCCCATCGGGCGACACTGAAGCTTTCTTT; d_gene: .; len: 15; v_gene: TRBV5-1; abundance: .; j_gene: TRBJ1-1
CDR3aa: CASSLGEQPQHF; CDR3nt: TGTGCCAGCAGTTTGGGGGAGCAGCCCCAGCATTTT; d_gene: .; len: 12; v_gene: TRBV12-3/TRBV12-4; abundance: .; j_gene: TRBJ1-5
CDR3aa: CASSKEQGGGTEAFF; CDR3nt: TGTGCCAGCAGCAAAGAACAAGGGGGGGGAACTGAAGCTTTCTTT; d_gene: .; len: 15; v_gene: TRBV7-8; abundance: .; j_gene: TRBJ1-1
CDR3aa: CASSLLWEATNTGELFF; CDR3nt: TGTGCCAGCAGCCTCCTATGGGAGGCCACGAACACCGGGGAGCTGTTTTTT; d_gene: .; len: 17; v_gene: TRBV14; abundance: once; j_gene: TRBJ2-2
CDR3aa: CASSSIRTGVNTGELFF; CDR3nt: TGTGCCAGCAGTAGCATACGGACAGGGGTGAACACCGGGGAGCTGTTTTTT; d_gene: TRBD1; len: 17; v_gene: TRBV6-2/TRBV6-3; abundance: .; j_gene: TRBJ2-2
CDR3aa: CASSSTSGGASRTYNEQFF; CDR3nt: TGTGCCAGCAGCTCGACTAGCGGGGGGGCCTCGAGGACCTACAATGAGCAGTTCTTC; d_gene: TRBD2; len: 19; v_gene: TRBV7-9; abundance: many; j_gene: TRBJ2-1
CDR3aa: CASSIQTMNTEAFF; CDR3nt: TGTGCCAGTAGTATCCAAACCATGAACACTGAAGCTTTCTTT; d_gene: .; len: 14; v_gene: TRBV19; abundance: .; j_gene: TRBJ1-1
CDR3aa: CAISEGTGAAFF; CDR3nt: TGTGCCATCAGTGAGGGGACAGGGGCGGCTTTCTTT; d_gene: TRBD1; len: 12; v_gene: TRBV10-3; abundance: .; j_gene: TRBJ1-1
CDR3aa: CASSAGAWVRGASDGYTF; CDR3nt: TGCGCCAGCAGCGCCGGTGCTTGGGTTCGAGGGGCTTCGGATGGCTACACCTTC; d_gene: .; len: 18; v_gene: TRBV5-1; abundance: .; j_gene: TRBJ1-2
CDR3aa: CASRLGGGNEKLFF; CDR3nt: TGTGCCAGCAGACTCGGGGGGGGTAATGAAAAACTGTTTTTT; d_gene: .; len: 14; v_gene: TRBV7-2; abundance: once; j_gene: TRBJ1-4
CDR3aa: CAWSSESVGGELFF; CDR3nt: TGTGCCTGGAGCTCCGAGAGTGTGGGCGGGGAGCTGTTTTTT; d_gene: .; len: 14; v_gene: TRBV30; abundance: .; j_gene: TRBJ2-2